This T cell receptor (beta chain) stems from a study of cytomegalovirus exposure and HLA in healthy donors. Whole-study results and caveats: Researchers reported in a later analysis that common viral pathogens appeared linked to several top clusters. Researchers catalogued 160 or so TCR beta chains as cytomegalovirus-associated.

Trimming cost V 3 bases and J 8 bases, with 11 bases left between them. Germline-derived CDR1 and CDR2 are SGDLS and YYNGEE. There are 12 residues in the CDR3. Both 60 Vbeta primers and 13 Jbeta primers went into the PCR. Original handling: Later, tens of millions of unique TCR beta chains were counted in an analysis, and some 11 million of them were shared. Libraries were prepared by immunoSEQ multiplex PCR; TCRdb keeps only in-frame clonotypes and omits some of them. V and J calls and clone size come straight from that table; D and trimming were deduced from the DNA. The sample yields roughly 120,000 clones, approximately 81% seen once. Comments on this clone: The antigen is not known.

Though probably carrying unrecorded immune exposures, donors were nominally healthy at sampling. This chain uses TRBV9 with TRBJ1-2; no definite D call. Specimen: PBMCs. This TCR came from a woman aged 40 to 50 in good health and CMV-seronegative. CDR3 sequence: CASSASTGGYTF. CDR3 in DNA: TGTGCCAGCAGCGCTTCTACCGGGGGCTACACCTTC. Supplemented by reference TRBV9 and TRBJ1-2, the full variable domain reads DSGVTQTPKHLITATGQRVTLRCSPRSGDLSVYWYQQSLDQGLQFLIQYYNGEERAKGNILERFSAQQFPDLHSELNLSSLELGDSALYFCASSASTGGYTFGSGTRLTVV.